This entry is about one T cell receptor (beta chain). Its antigen is currently unknown. Pregnant or lactating patients and those with other autoimmune diseases or uncontrolled infections were excluded. The data belong to a study of Graves' ophthalmopathy and Graves' hyperthyroidism. Findings and caveats of the study: Blood also carried most expanded thyroid clonotypes exceeding 0.001 frequency. The study's model predicted ophthalmopathy progression at 70.59% sensitivity and approximately 78% specificity. Ophthalmopathy was separated from stable hyperthyroidism by a 13-signature model with 87.88% sensitivity and 65% to 82% specificity.

Deletions cut 6 bases from V and 0 bases from J, with 8 bases between. The germline CDR1 and CDR2 sequences are MNHNS and SASEGT. CDR3 length: 13 residues. The authors amplified TCR beta CDR3 regions from RNA transcripts. HTBI primers primed a first-round RT-PCR, and a second-round multiplex PCR followed. One entry per CDR3 protein, called by TCRdb with MiXCR from the multiplex PCR reads. The data contain 150,000 to 200,000 distinct CDR3 sequences, less than 45% of them seen just once; the ten biggest clones take up approximately 5.5%. The sample was peripheral blood. The chain uses TRBV6-1 and TRBJ1-2, with D uncertain. The receptor comes from a woman aged 40 to 50 with Graves' ophthalmopathy. The CDR3 reads CASRPDTNYGYTF. The CDR3 region has the DNA TGTGCCAGCAGGCCTGACACTAACTATGGCTACACCTTC.